These 10 T cell receptor beta chains came from one sample sequenced in a study of CD8 T cells in Susac syndrome. The RNA input was about 0.5 to 1 ug, and it was reverse transcribed with random hexamers. TCRdb reprocessed the immunoSEQ multiplex PCR reads via MiXCR and lists one record per CDR3 protein. The repertoire holds 100,000 to 150,000 distinct CDR3 sequences, 90% to 95% seen once, with more than 0.095% in the top ten. Sequences were obtained from CD4+ T cells from PBMCs. All receptors come from a human donor in good health.

The V and J genes are TRBV12-3 or TRBV12-4 and TRBJ2-2; D gene unclear. Trimming cost V 3 bases and J 5 bases, with 16 bases left between them. This CDR3 has 16 residues. As DNA, the CDR3 is TGTGCCAGCAGTTTTCTTGGCAGATCGCGTACCGGGGAGCTGTTTTTT. Residues: CASSFLGRSRTGELFF.

This clonotype has just one count. The chain is built from TRBV30 and TRBJ2-7; D uncertain. The germline V gene has CDR1 GTSNPN and CDR2 SVGIG (reference sequence). Trimming stripped 3 bases from V and 7 bases from J, with 13 bases between. CDR3 length: 12 residues. The CDR3 sequence is CAWSDRIGEQYF. The CDR3 DNA sequence: TGTGCCTGGAGCGACCGGATCGGGGAGCAGTACTTC.

The chain links TRBV19 to TRBJ2-3; D may be TRBD2 (6 bases). CDR3 size: 16 residues. CDR1 and CDR2 from the germline V gene are LNHDA and SQIVND (reference sequence). Trimming cost V 6 bases and J 3 bases, with 19 bases left between them. The CDR3 reads CASRGPGETSTDTQYF. As DNA, the CDR3 is TGTGCCAGTAGAGGCCCGGGAGAAACGTCGACAGATACGCAGTATTTT.

The chain is built from TRBV29-1 and TRBJ2-1; 7 bases align to TRBD2. Germline-derived CDR1 and CDR2 are SQVTM and ANQGSEA. J gave up 6 bases and V 3 bases, and 14 bases lay outside the gene matches. The CDR3 runs 16 residues. Written as DNA, the CDR3 is TGCAGCGTTGACCGCATTGGCGGGAGACCCCCCAATGAGCAGTTCTTC. Amino acid sequence: CSVDRIGGRPPNEQFF.

The V gene is TRBV15, the J gene TRBJ2-2; D uncertain. The CDR3 covers 13 residues. The germline V and J ends were trimmed by 0 bases and 9 bases, with 8 bases remaining between them. Germline V gene sequence: CDR1 LNHNV, CDR2 YYDKDF (reference sequence). CDR3 protein: CATSRDAIRELFF. CDR3 sequence (DNA): TGTGCCACCAGCAGAGATGCGATCCGGGAGCTGTTTTTT.

V is TRBV7-9 and J is TRBJ2-7; a possible D gene is TRBD1 (6 bases). The V end was cut by 5 bases, the J end by 4 bases, with 12 bases between. This CDR3 has 13 amino acids. Germline V gene sequence: CDR1 SEHNR, CDR2 FQNEAQ (reference sequence). This chain's CDR3 is CASSRYTGYEQYF. The CDR3 bases are TGTGCCAGCAGCCGTTACACAGGGTACGAGCAGTACTTC.

CDR3 sequence: CASSQEPPGGLSSYEQYF. The CDR3, as DNA: TGCGCCAGCAGCCAAGAGCCCCCAGGGGGACTATCCTCCTACGAGCAGTACTTC. V usage is TRBV4-1 and J usage is TRBJ2-7; D may be TRBD1 or TRBD2 (7 bases each). The V and J ends lost 0 bases and 0 bases respectively, with 18 bases between them. The germline V gene has CDR1 MGHRA and CDR2 YSYEKL. The CDR3 has 18 amino acids.

This chain uses TRBV3-1 with TRBJ1-2; the match to TRBD1 covers 7 bases. V dropped 1 base and J dropped 4; count of bases not matched to a gene: 6. The CDR3 runs 15 residues. CDR1 LGHDT and CDR2 YNNKEL come from the germline V gene (reference sequence). CDR3 nucleotide sequence: TGTGCCAGCAGCCAAGGAGGGGGCGGTCCCTATGGCTACACCTTC. This sequence encodes CASSQGGGGPYGYTF. The full variable domain, in which reference TRBV3-1 and TRBJ1-2 provide the parts outside the CDR3, is DTAVSQTPKYLVTQMGNDKSIKCEQNLGHDTMYWYKQDSKKFLKIMFSYNNKELIINETVPNRFSPKSPDKAHLNLHINSLELGDSAVYFCASSQGGGGPYGYTFGSGTRLTVV.

V gene TRBV9 combines with J gene TRBJ1-1; D is undetermined. This CDR3 is 15 amino acids long. With 3 bases removed from V and 0 bases from J, the gap between germline ends came to 12 bases. Per the germline V gene, CDR1 is SGDLS and CDR2 is YYNGEE. The CDR3 nucleotides are TGTGCCAGCAGCGCCGAACAGAGCGTGAACACTGAAGCTTTCTTT. Translated, it gives CASSAEQSVNTEAFF.

V gene TRBV6-2 or TRBV6-3 combines with J gene TRBJ2-1, with D unclear. Germline CDR1 and CDR2: MNHEY and SVGEGT. CDR3 size: 14 residues. Trimming left V 0 bases short and J 7 bases short, with 10 bases between. In DNA form, the CDR3 reads TGTGCCAGCAGTTACTCTCCCCCGAGAAATGAGCAGTTCTTC. The encoded protein is CASSYSPPRNEQFF.